These 22 T cell receptor beta chains were all obtained from the same sample, sequenced in a study of blood T cell repertoires in COVID-19. Repertoires were generated with immunoSEQ multiplex PCR, while TCRdb's copy carries only in-frame clones and drops some. The sample contains about 54,000 clones, 70% to 90% of which appear only once. Source material: peripheral blood. These receptors originate from a human donor in a cohort sampled during active COVID-19.

This clone occurred a few times. The chain joins TRBV5-1 to TRBJ2-7, with a weak D call TRBD1 (8 bases). V was cut by 2 bases and J by 4 bases, with 13 bases left in between. Germline V gene lookup returns CDR1 SGHRS and CDR2 YFSETQ. The CDR3 extends over 14 amino acids. The CDR3 nucleotides are TGCGCCAGCAGCTTTGGACAGGGACTATACGAGCAGTACTTC. Its translation: CASSFGQGLYEQYF.

V gene TRBV3-1 (or the pseudogene TRBV3-2) combines with J gene TRBJ2-7; 10 bases match TRBD1. The CDR3 length is 14 residues. The ends lost 4 bases at V and 7 bases at J; junction bases unmatched: 7. The germline V gene has CDR1 LGHDT and CDR2 YNNKEL (reference sequence). The CDR3 bases are TGTGCCAGCAGCCGAGGGACAGGGGCGAGAGAGCAGTACTTC. This gives the protein CASSRGTGAREQYF.

V gene TRBV12-2 combines with J gene TRBJ2-7; the table calls TRBD1, which could not be checked here. TRBV12-2 represents a pseudogene. This CDR3 region has 19 residues. CDR3 sequence reads: CASRSPRQGQHNTLDEQYF. As DNA, the CDR3 is TGTGCAAGTCGCTCCCCCCGCCAGGGACAGCATAACACGCTCGACGAGCAGTACTTC.

The chain is built from TRBV19 and TRBJ1-2; possibly TRBD1 for D (6 bases). The germline V gene encodes CDR1 LNHDA and CDR2 SQIVND (reference sequence). This CDR3 has 14 amino acids. With 7 bases removed from V and 4 bases from J, the gap between germline ends came to 16 bases. The CDR3 nucleotides are TGTGCCAGTACCCGGGACCGAGGGGGCTATGGCTACACCTTC. Translated, it gives CASTRDRGGYGYTF.

J is TRBJ2-2 and V is TRBV7-3; 10 nucleotides align to TRBD1. This CDR3 is built from 16 residues. J was trimmed by 2 bases and V by 1 base; bases with no gene match: 1. CDR1 is SGHTA and CDR2 is FQGTGA in the germline V gene. In DNA, the CDR3 is TGTGCCAGCAGCTTAAGGACAGGGGGTAACACCGGGGAGCTGTTTTTT. Protein: CASSLRTGGNTGELFF.

This clone was recorded only once. The DNA of the CDR3 is TGTGCCAGCAGTAGAACAGGGCACGGCTACACCTTC. This sequence encodes CASSRTGHGYTF. The chain carries TRBV27 and TRBJ1-2, with D perhaps matching TRBD1 (6 bases). Trimming pared 5 bases from V and 8 bases from J, leaving 12 bases between. Germline V gene lookup returns CDR1 MNHEY and CDR2 SMNVEV (reference sequence). The CDR3 is 12 residues long.

CDR3 sequence reads: CASSQGDYGYTF. The CDR3 nucleotides read TGTGCCAGCTCTCAGGGGGACTATGGCTACACCTTC. The chain combines TRBV6-6 with TRBJ1-2, with 7 bases matching TRBD1. Germline lookup yields CDR1 MNHNY and CDR2 SVGAGI (reference sequence). V lost 8 bases to trimming and J lost 3 bases; unmatched junction nucleotides: 3. The CDR3 runs to 12 residues.

The chain recombines TRBV27 with TRBJ1-5; D not resolved. V gave up 6 bases and J gave up 0 bases, with 12 bases separating them. This CDR3 is 15 amino acids long. From germline, CDR1 is MNHEY and CDR2 SMNVEV (reference sequence). In DNA form, the CDR3 reads TGTGCCAGCAGCAGGACGGGAGATAGCAATCAGCCCCAGCATTTT. As protein: CASSRTGDSNQPQHF.

The chain couples TRBV5-1 to TRBJ2-1; TRBD2 matches 9 bases. Germline loops: CDR1 SGHRS, CDR2 YFSETQ. This CDR3 region has 15 residues. V lost 7 bases to trimming and J lost 5 bases; unmatched junction nucleotides: 10. Here the CDR3 reads CASGEGTSHNNEQFF. The CDR3 coding sequence is TGCGCCAGCGGGGAAGGGACTAGCCATAACAATGAGCAGTTCTTC.

The table lists this clone with a count of one. The chain employs TRBV27 and TRBJ2-1; the match to TRBD2 covers 8 bases. This CDR3 spans 18 amino acids. With V trimmed by 7 bases and J by 0 bases, 14 bases remained unmatched. Germline lookup yields CDR1 MNHEY and CDR2 SMNVEV (reference sequence). CDR3 residues: CASISRGSGTTSYNEQFF. The DNA for the CDR3 is TGTGCCAGCATCTCTAGGGGTAGCGGGACCACCTCCTACAATGAGCAGTTCTTC.

This rearrangement joins TRBV7-9 to TRBJ2-7; TRBD1 aligns across 7 bases. This CDR3 has 12 residues. Germline values: CDR1 SEHNR, CDR2 FQNEAQ (reference sequence). The trim removed 8 bases at V and 2 bases at J, leaving 3 bases unmatched. The CDR3 region has the DNA TGTGCCAGCCGGGACAGTACCTACGAGCAGTACTTC. Residues: CASRDSTYEQYF.

The genes are TRBV10-3 and TRBJ1-1; D ambiguous. The CDR3 runs to 12 residues. The germline gives CDR1 ENHRY, CDR2 SYGVKD. Deletions cut 11 bases from V and 1 base from J, with 11 bases between. The CDR3 is CASNTPNTEAFF. DNA for the CDR3: TGTGCCTCCAACACACCGAACACTGAAGCTTTCTTT.

The gene calls are TRBV6-5 and TRBJ2-5, with D unresolved. The CDR3 contains 13 residues. V was trimmed by 7 bases and J by 7 bases, leaving 16 bases between them. Per the germline V gene, CDR1 is MNHEY and CDR2 is SVGAGI. The CDR3 sequence is CASIPRVLRTQYF. As DNA, the CDR3 is TGTGCCAGCATTCCCCGGGTCCTTCGGACCCAGTACTTC.

The DNA of the CDR3 is TGCAGCGTTGCGAGGTTGGAGACCCAGTACTTC. It is translated as CSVARLETQYF. The rearrangement uses TRBV29-1 and TRBJ2-5, with D unresolved. Germline values: CDR1 SQVTM, CDR2 ANQGSEA. Trimming removed 4 bases from V and 5 bases from J, with 8 bases in between. The CDR3 runs to 11 residues.

The chain carries TRBV4-2 and TRBJ2-3, with 9 bases lining up with TRBD2. Per germline, CDR1 LGHNA and CDR2 YNFKEQ. The CDR3 consists of 17 residues. The trim removed 0 bases at V and 5 bases at J, leaving 9 bases unmatched. The CDR3 is CASSQEGAGGPGDTQYF. CDR3 nucleotides: TGTGCCAGCAGCCAAGAAGGGGCGGGAGGGCCGGGAGATACGCAGTATTTT.

The chain uses TRBV18 and TRBJ2-7; 9 bases line up with TRBD1. Germline values: CDR1 KGHSH, CDR2 LQKENI. The CDR3 sequence is 16 residues long. Trimming cost V 0 bases and J 2 bases; bases outside gene matches: 5. CDR3 in DNA: TGTGCCAGCTCACCACCGAGCGGGACAGGGACCTACGAGCAGTACTTC. Translating it yields CASSPPSGTGTYEQYF.

The CDR3 nucleotides read TGTGCCAGCAGCTTAGGGCGGGACAGGGGTTATGAAAAACTGTTTTTT. Translation gives CASSLGRDRGYEKLFF. The V and J genes are TRBV5-4 and TRBJ1-4; 10 nucleotides agree with TRBD1. CDR3 length: 16 amino acids. V shed 2 bases and J 6 bases; nucleotides not matched to a gene: 7. Germline assignment: CDR1 SGHNT and CDR2 YYREEE (reference sequence).

The chain combines TRBV28 with TRBJ2-6; the D gene is possibly TRBD2 (5 bases). CDR1 and CDR2 from the germline V gene are MDHEN and SYDVKM. The CDR3 runs 16 residues. The V and J ends lost 5 bases and 3 bases respectively, with 14 bases between them. The CDR3 loop reads CASSNGGPLGANVLTF. The CDR3 DNA reads as TGTGCCAGCAGTAATGGAGGCCCCCTTGGGGCCAACGTCCTGACTTTC.

The chain combines TRBV5-1 with TRBJ2-1; 13 positions match TRBD2. V was clipped by 4 bases and J by 6 bases; unmatched bases: 4. CDR1 and CDR2 (germline): SGHRS, YFSETQ. This CDR3 region has 15 residues. The CDR3 nucleotides are TGCGCCAGCAGCCAGGGACTAGCGGGACTCAATGAGCAGTTCTTC. It translates to CASSQGLAGLNEQFF.

The rearrangement links TRBV18 to TRBJ1-4, with 7 bases fitting TRBD1. The CDR3 consists of 15 residues. The V and J ends lost 3 bases and 5 bases, in that order; junction bases with no gene match: 6. Germline CDR1 KGHSH, CDR2 LQKENI. CDR3 sequence: CASSPGTDPNEKLFF. The CDR3 DNA reads TGTGCCAGCTCACCGGGGACAGACCCAAATGAAAAACTGTTTTTT.

This chain connects TRBV2 to TRBJ2-5; TRBD2 agrees at 9 bases. The length of the CDR3 is 15 residues. Germline CDR1 reads SNHLY; CDR2 reads FYNNEI. The ends lost 4 bases at V and 3 bases at J; junction bases unmatched: 6. Here the CDR3 reads CASSGPSGAEETQYF. In DNA, the CDR3 is TGTGCCAGCAGTGGACCTAGCGGGGCGGAAGAGACCCAGTACTTC.

This clone showed up just once. The chain combines TRBV18 with TRBJ1-1; possibly TRBD1 for D (5 bases). The CDR3 has 15 residues. V gave up 7 bases and J gave up 0 bases, with 15 bases separating them. Germline V gives CDR1 KGHSH, CDR2 LQKENI. CDR3 nucleotide sequence: TGTGCCAGCTACACAGGAGGGACCCTGAACACTGAAGCTTTCTTT. Translating it yields CASYTGGTLNTEAFF.